This TCR beta chain is drawn from a study of T cell responses to AZD1222 COVID-19 vaccine. The germline gives CDR1 SGHNT, CDR2 YYREEE (reference sequence). This CDR3 is built from 15 residues. The junction had 13 bases not matched to a gene; V was cut back by 5 bases and J by 10 bases. Here immunoSEQ multiplex PCR was the method, and the copy in TCRdb shows in-frame clones only, minus some. There are 130,000 or so clones in the sample; about 90% occur only once, and 2.5% to 3% lies in the top ten. The chain recombines TRBV5-4 with TRBJ2-1; 9 bases are shared with TRBD1. This material consisted of peripheral blood, taken on day 0 of AZD1222 vaccination. This TCR was sampled from an adult in good health. CDR3 sequence reads: CASSSGGQGLWEQFF. CDR3 nucleotide sequence: TGTGCCAGCAGTTCGGGGGGACAGGGACTCTGGGAGCAGTTCTTC.